A single sample gave rise to the 13 T cell receptor beta chains below, sequenced in a study of shared clonotypes between healthy human individuals. Here immunoSEQ multiplex PCR was the method, and the copy in TCRdb shows in-frame clones only, minus some. The table records roughly 2.2 million clones, over 85% of them present only once. The sample comprised naive CD4+ T cells from PBMCs. The sample's subset: CD45RA+ positively selected. These receptors all stem from a man younger than 35 in good health. Some clones in this sample may be carry-over from other donors' samples.

This clone has more than one count but fewer than ten. This chain joins TRBV14 and TRBJ1-1, with D maybe TRBD1 (6 bases). The CDR3 has 14 amino acids. Looked up from germline, CDR1 is SGHDN and CDR2 is FVKESK. V dropped 1 base and J dropped 5 bases, with 11 bases sitting between them. The CDR3 region has the DNA TGTGCCAGCAGCCAAGCGCGGGGGCGGACTGAAGCTTTCTTT. This gives the protein CASSQARGRTEAFF.

Concerning this clone itself: Additional DNA sequences in this sample encode the identical CDR3. This sequence joins TRBV5-1 and TRBJ1-2; TRBD1 matches at 10 bases. Unmatched junction bases numbered 5, after V lost 4 bases and J lost 2 bases. This CDR3 contains 15 residues. Germline CDR1 SGHRS, CDR2 YFSETQ. The CDR3 loop is CASSLGGQGNYGYTF. The CDR3, as DNA: TGCGCCAGCAGCCTTGGGGGACAGGGGAACTATGGCTACACCTTC.

The chain has TRBV6-6 and TRBJ2-7; TRBD2 might be the D (6 bases). CDR1 and CDR2 from the germline V gene are MNHNY and SVGAGI (reference sequence). The germline V and J ends were trimmed by 0 bases and 0 bases, with 9 bases remaining between them. CDR3 length equals 15 residues. In DNA form, the CDR3 reads TGTGCCAGCAGTTACTCCGGGACTCACTCCTACGAGCAGTACTTC. This encodes CASSYSGTHSYEQYF.

This clone was seen just once. J is TRBJ1-2 and V is TRBV28; a weak D match, TRBD1 (6 bases). V was trimmed by 6 bases and J by 4 bases, leaving 18 bases between them. The germline V gene has CDR1 MDHEN and CDR2 SYDVKM. This CDR3 contains 15 residues. CDR3 residues: CASRITGWDGYGYTF. CDR3 nucleotide sequence: TGTGCCAGCAGAATCACAGGGTGGGATGGCTATGGCTACACCTTC.

This sequence joins TRBV10-3 and TRBJ2-7; possibly TRBD1 for D (6 bases). The CDR3 covers 15 residues. Trimming shortened V by 4 bases and J by 0 bases, and 13 bases separated the two germline ends. CDR1 and CDR2 (germline): ENHRY, SYGVKD. CDR3 protein: CAISGAGTTSYEQYF. The CDR3 DNA follows: TGTGCCATCAGTGGAGCCGGGACAACCTCCTACGAGCAGTACTTC.

V and J are TRBV27 and TRBJ1-5; D is uncertain. The CDR3 spans 13 residues. Germline-derived CDR1 and CDR2 are MNHEY and SMNVEV (reference sequence). V lost 3 bases and J lost 0, with 3 bases in between. Written as DNA, the CDR3 is TGTGCCAGCAGTTTGGGTAGCAATCAGCCCCAGCATTTT. It translates to CASSLGSNQPQHF.

Details on this clone: The sample holds other DNA sequences that translate to the same CDR3. The V and J genes are TRBV6-5 and TRBJ2-7; 7 bases are shared with TRBD1. CDR3 size: 14 residues. V shed 6 bases and J 2 bases; nucleotides not matched to a gene: 7. Germline lookup yields CDR1 MNHEY and CDR2 SVGAGI. Here the CDR3 DNA reads TGTGCCAGCAGAGGCGGGCAGGGGGCCTACGAGCAGTACTTC. It specifies CASRGGQGAYEQYF.

The chain combines TRBV6-5 with TRBJ2-7; D gene uncertain. This CDR3 spans 16 amino acids. Germline V gene lookup returns CDR1 MNHEY and CDR2 SVGAGI. The V gene lost 0 bases and the J gene lost 2 bases, with 14 bases spanning the gap. CDR3 residues: CASSYSMADAAYEQYF. The CDR3 DNA follows: TGTGCCAGCAGTTACTCGATGGCAGACGCGGCCTACGAGCAGTACTTC.

This clone occurred once. The chain carries TRBV29-1 and TRBJ1-1; D gene uncertain. The CDR3 is made up of 11 amino acids. The germline V gene has CDR1 SQVTM and CDR2 ANQGSEA. Between the trimmed V and J ends, which lost 8 bases and 0 bases, there was a span of 7 bases. In DNA, the CDR3 is TGCAGCAGCGACCTGAACACTGAAGCTTTCTTT. Protein sequence: CSSDLNTEAFF.

The rearrangement links TRBV7-3 to TRBJ2-2; D is tentatively TRBD1 or TRBD2 (6 bases each). Trimming pared 5 bases from V and 5 bases from J, leaving 18 bases between. The CDR3 consists of 16 residues. Germline lookup yields CDR1 SGHTA and CDR2 FQGTGA. DNA for the CDR3: TGTGCCAGCAGCCTCGTGGGGGGCGCGGTGACCGGGGAGCTGTTTTTT. Its protein product is CASSLVGGAVTGELFF.

This clone was found a few times. The V call is TRBV28, the J call TRBJ1-5; no firm D call. Trimming cost V 3 bases and J 4 bases, with 7 bases left between them. Germline CDR1 MDHEN, CDR2 SYDVKM. This CDR3 is built from 13 residues. The CDR3 DNA reads as TGTGCCAGCAGTTTGTGGCAGAATCAGCCCCAGCATTTT. It codes for CASSLWQNQPQHF.

This sequence joins TRBV15 and TRBJ1-1; D remains unclear. The CDR3 totals 15 residues. V was trimmed by 1 base and J by 1 base, leaving 10 bases between them. The germline V gene has CDR1 LNHNV and CDR2 YYDKDF (reference sequence). CDR3 DNA sequence: TGTGCCACCAGCAGAGGACCCCCGGGGAACACTGAAGCTTTCTTT. Translated: CATSRGPPGNTEAFF.

The chain joins TRBV30 to TRBJ1-2; possible D gene TRBD1, 5 bases. V lost 4 bases, J lost 6 bases, and 15 bases lay in between. The CDR3 is made up of 13 amino acids. Germline V gene sequence: CDR1 GTSNPN, CDR2 SVGIG (reference sequence). The DNA of the CDR3 is TGTGCCTGGACCCCAGGGCTATGGAATGGCTACACCTTC. It translates to CAWTPGLWNGYTF. Full variable domain (missing parts from reference TRBV30 and TRBJ1-2): SQTIHQWPATLVQPVGSPLSLECTVEGTSNPNLYWYRQAAGRGLQLLFYSVGIGQISSEVPQNLSASRPQDRQFILSSKKLLLSDSGFYLCAWTPGLWNGYTFGSGTRLTVV.